This TCR beta chain appears in the sequencing data of a study of T cell repertoires in cytomegalovirus infection (dated by TCRdb to about 2019). About the investigation overall: The HLA type of each donor mattered for the analysis, because public TCR beta signatures pointed to carriage of CMV infection along with the matching HLA type.

Sequencer: Illumina HiSeq 1500. TCRdb redid the processing of the public reads, applying fastp at Q25 and MiXCR, and retained in-frame beta chains. Entries that share a CDR3 protein sequence are merged under the most common genes and DNA. Within this sample are fewer than 550,000 distinct CDR3 sequences, with roughly 31% of them counted one time only. Of the sample, approximately 15% falls within the top ten clones. Study-wide conclusions, independent of this receptor: Cumulative frequency of public TCR beta family members discriminated carriers of CMV infection plus the relevant HLA type in this cohort and an independent approximately 370-donor cohort. The ex vivo response was dominated by HLA-C-restricted CMV-specific TCR beta clonotypes, and the single most frequent clonotype in two of eight donors was supplied by these HLA-C-restricted clonotypes.

For CDR1 and CDR2, the germline V gene (reference sequence) lists DFQATT and SNEGSKA. Germline trimming amounts to 0 bases on V and 1 base on J, with 17 as the count of junction bases outside the gene matches. CDR3 length: 19 amino acids, cysteine to phenylalanine. Kept here is only the CDR3 DNA, which spans 57 bases and is read in frame from base 1. As for this clonotype: Its specific antigen is unknown. No base quality information exists; no much larger clone differs at one position.

This sequence originates from a human donor in good health (CMV status not recorded). Some clones in this sample may be carry-over from other donors' samples. Sequenced input: PBMCs. The sequence links TRBV20-1 to TRBJ1-1; TRBD1 matches 7 bases in the middle. The CDR3 reads as follows: CSARERGKGAINKNTEAFF. The bases are TGCAGTGCTAGAGAGCGGGGAAAGGGGGCGATTAACAAGAACACTGAAGCTTTCTTT.